In its sample, the clone carrying this T cell receptor beta chain was seen a few times. Its antigen is still unknown. MiXCR, run by TCRdb on the RACE reads, gives a single entry per CDR3 protein. The top ten hold 1.1% to 1.5% of the sample, which has roughly 140,000 distinct CDR3 sequences, approximately 12% seen once. The CDR3 length is 23 residues. These data originate in a study of human T cells and chemical hapten exposure. Study results and caveats: The formation of large CDR3 similarity clusters by expanded TCRs significantly exceeded that of controls.

The time point was: patch test 2, 6 weeks after DPC sensitization. Indicated treatment: therapeutic diphenylcyclopropenone sensitization with weekly scalp DPC. V usage is TRBV21-1 and J usage is TRBJ2-7; the D call in the table, TRBD2, was not verified against the DNA. TRBV21-1 is designated a pseudogene. The source material was whole blood, sampled in connection with sensitization to the hapten diphenylcyclopropenone (DPC). This TCR derives from a woman between 45 and 65 years old with alopecia areata. Some clones in this sample may be carry-over from other donors' samples. The CDR3 region has the DNA TGTGCCAGCAGCAAAGGGAATATCTGTAGCGGGAGACAACTACAGACTCGCTCCTACGAGCAGTACTTC. Translating it yields CASSKGNICSGRQLQTRSYEQYF.